The entry below describes one T cell receptor beta chain. Its antigen is not identified. The data were taken from a study of CD8 T cells in Susac syndrome. Study results and caveats: Only a relatively small number of individuals were included in the TCR sequencing and HLA analysis.

The RNA input was about 0.5 to 1 ug, and it was reverse transcribed with random hexamers. Coverage of TCR beta CDR3 amplification by immunoSEQ multiplex PCR extended to 54 Vbeta and 13 Jbeta. Each CDR3 protein gets one entry after TCRdb re-called the immunoSEQ multiplex PCR reads with MiXCR. Found here are 90,000 to 150,000 distinct CDR3 sequences, around 93% of them singletons; the top ten hold over 0.1%. From blood CD8+ and CD4+ T cells, TCR beta sequences were generated. TEMRA cells were FACS-enriched, with CD8+ and CD4+ T cells isolated negatively. This CDR3 is 14 amino acids long. Trimming cost V 1 base and J 1 base, with 7 bases left between them. The V gene's germline CDR1 is SGHVS and CDR2 FQNEAQ.

The specimen sequenced was CD8+ T cells from PBMCs. The chain links TRBV7-8 to TRBJ1-1; D is possibly TRBD1 (5 bases). This TCR was recovered from a human donor in good health. This CDR3 is CASSLGDWNTEAFF. DNA of the CDR3: TGTGCCAGCAGCTTAGGGGACTGGAACACTGAAGCTTTCTTT.